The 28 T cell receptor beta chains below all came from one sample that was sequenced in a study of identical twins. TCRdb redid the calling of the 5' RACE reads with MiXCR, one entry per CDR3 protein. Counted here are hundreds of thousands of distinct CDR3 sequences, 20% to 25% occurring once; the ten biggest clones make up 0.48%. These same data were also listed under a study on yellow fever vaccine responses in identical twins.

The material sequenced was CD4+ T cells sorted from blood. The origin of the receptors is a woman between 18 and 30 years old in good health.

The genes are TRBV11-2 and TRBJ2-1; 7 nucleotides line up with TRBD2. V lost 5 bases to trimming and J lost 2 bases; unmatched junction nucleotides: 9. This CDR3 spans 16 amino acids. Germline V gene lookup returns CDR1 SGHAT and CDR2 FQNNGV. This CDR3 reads CASSPRLAIAYNEQFF. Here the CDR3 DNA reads TGTGCCAGCAGCCCCCGACTAGCTATCGCCTACAATGAGCAGTTCTTC.

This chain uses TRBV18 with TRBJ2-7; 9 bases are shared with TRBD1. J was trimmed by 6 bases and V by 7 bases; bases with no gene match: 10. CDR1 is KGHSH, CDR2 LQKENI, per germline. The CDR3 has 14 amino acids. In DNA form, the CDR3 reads TGTGCCAGCTTCCGGACAGGGGATTATGGCGAGCAGTACGTC. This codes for CASFRTGDYGEQYV.

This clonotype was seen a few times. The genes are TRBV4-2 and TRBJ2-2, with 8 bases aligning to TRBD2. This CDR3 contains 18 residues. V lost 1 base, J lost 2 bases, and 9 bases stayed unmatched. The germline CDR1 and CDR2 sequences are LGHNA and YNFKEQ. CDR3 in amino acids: CASSQVLPGRVNTGELFF. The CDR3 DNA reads TGTGCCAGCAGCCAAGTTCTGCCCGGGAGGGTCAACACCGGGGAGCTGTTTTTT.

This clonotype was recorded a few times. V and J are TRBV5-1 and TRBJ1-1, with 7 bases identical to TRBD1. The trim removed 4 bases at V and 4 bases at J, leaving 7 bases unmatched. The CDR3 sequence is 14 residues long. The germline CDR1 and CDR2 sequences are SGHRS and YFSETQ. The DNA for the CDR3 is TGCGCCAGCAGCCCCCGACAGGGAGTCACTGAAGCTTTCTTT. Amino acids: CASSPRQGVTEAFF.

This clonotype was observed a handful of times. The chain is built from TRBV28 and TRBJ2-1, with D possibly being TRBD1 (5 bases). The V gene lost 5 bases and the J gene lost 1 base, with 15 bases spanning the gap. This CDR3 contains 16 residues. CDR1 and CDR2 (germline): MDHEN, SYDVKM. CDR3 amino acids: CASSLHSGFSYNEQFF. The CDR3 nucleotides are TGTGCCAGCAGTCTACATTCAGGGTTTTCCTACAATGAGCAGTTCTTC.

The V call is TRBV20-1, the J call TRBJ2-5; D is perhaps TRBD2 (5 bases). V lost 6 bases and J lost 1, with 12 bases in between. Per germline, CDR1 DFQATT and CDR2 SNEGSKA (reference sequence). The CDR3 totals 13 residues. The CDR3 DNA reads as TGCAGTGCGAGCGGCCGGATCCAAGAGACCCAGTACTTC. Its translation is CSASGRIQETQYF.

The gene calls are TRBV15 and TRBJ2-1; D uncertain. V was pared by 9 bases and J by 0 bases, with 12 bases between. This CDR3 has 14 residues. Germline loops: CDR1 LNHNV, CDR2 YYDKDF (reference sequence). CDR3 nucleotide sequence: TGTGCCACGACCCCGGAGCTCTCCTACAATGAGCAGTTCTTC. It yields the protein CATTPELSYNEQFF.

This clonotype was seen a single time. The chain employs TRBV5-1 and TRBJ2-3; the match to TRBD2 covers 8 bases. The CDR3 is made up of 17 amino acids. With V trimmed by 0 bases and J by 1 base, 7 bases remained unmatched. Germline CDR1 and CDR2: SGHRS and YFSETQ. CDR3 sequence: CASSLALSGGGTDTQYF. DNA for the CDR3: TGCGCCAGCAGCTTGGCCTTGTCGGGAGGGGGCACAGATACGCAGTATTTT.

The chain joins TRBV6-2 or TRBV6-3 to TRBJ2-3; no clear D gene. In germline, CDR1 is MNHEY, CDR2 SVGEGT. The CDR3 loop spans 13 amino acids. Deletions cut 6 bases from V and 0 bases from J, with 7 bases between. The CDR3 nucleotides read TGTGCCAGCAGGGTCGAGAGCACAGATACGCAGTATTTT. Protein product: CASRVESTDTQYF.

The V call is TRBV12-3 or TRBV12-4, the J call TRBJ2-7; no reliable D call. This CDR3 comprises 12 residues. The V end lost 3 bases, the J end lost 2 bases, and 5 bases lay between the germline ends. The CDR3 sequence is CASSFLPYEQYV. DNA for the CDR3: TGTGCCAGCAGTTTCCTGCCCTACGAGCAGTACGTC.

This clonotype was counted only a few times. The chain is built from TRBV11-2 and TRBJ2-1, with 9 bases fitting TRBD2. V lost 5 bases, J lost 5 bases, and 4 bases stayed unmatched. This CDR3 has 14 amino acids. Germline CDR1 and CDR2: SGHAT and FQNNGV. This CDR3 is CASSEGLADNEQFF. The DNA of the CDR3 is TGTGCCAGCAGCGAGGGACTAGCTGACAATGAGCAGTTCTTC.

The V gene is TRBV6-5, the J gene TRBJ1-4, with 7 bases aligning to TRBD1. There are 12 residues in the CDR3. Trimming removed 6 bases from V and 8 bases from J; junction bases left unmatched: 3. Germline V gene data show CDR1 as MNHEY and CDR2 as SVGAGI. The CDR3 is CASRTRGEKLFF. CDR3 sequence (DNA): TGTGCCAGCAGGACCAGGGGGGAAAAACTGTTTTTT.

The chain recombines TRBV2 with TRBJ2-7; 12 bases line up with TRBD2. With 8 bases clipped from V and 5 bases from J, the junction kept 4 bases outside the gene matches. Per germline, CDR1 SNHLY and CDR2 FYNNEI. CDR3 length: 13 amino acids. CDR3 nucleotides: TGTGCCAGCCATAGGACTAGCGGGAACGAGCAGTACTTC. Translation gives CASHRTSGNEQYF.

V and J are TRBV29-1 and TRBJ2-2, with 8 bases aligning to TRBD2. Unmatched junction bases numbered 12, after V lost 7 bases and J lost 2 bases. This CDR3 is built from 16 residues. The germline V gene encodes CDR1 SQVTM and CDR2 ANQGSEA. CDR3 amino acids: CSAGVSGTSNTGELFF. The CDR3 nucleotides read TGCAGCGCAGGAGTGTCCGGGACTAGTAACACCGGGGAGCTGTTTTTT.

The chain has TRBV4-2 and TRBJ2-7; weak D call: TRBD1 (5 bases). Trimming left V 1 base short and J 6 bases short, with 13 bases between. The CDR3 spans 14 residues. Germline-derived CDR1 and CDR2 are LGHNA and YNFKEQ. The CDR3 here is CASSQGDSLGEQYF. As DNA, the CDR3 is TGTGCCAGCAGCCAAGGCGACAGTCTAGGCGAGCAGTACTTC.

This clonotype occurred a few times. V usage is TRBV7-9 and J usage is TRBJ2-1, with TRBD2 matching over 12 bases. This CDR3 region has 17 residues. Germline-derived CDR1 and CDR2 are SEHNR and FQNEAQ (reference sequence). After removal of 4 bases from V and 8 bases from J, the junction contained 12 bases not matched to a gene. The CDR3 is CASSSNRAGTSGYEQFF. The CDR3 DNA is TGTGCCAGCAGCTCAAATCGAGCCGGGACTAGCGGGTATGAGCAGTTCTTC.

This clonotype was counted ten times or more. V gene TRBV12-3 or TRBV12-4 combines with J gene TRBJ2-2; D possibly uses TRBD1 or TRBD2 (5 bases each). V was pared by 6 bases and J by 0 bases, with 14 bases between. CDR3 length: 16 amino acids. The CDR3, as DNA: TGTGCCAGCAGCCCCAGGGTTAGCGCGAACACCGGGGAGCTGTTTTTT. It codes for CASSPRVSANTGELFF.

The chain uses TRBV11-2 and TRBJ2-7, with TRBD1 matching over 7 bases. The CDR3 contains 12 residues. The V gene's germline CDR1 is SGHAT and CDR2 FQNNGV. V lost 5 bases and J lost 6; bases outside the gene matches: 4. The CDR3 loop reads CASSLTGIEQYF. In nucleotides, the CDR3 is TGTGCCAGCAGCCTGACAGGGATCGAGCAGTACTTC.

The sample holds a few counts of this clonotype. The CDR3 DNA reads TGTGCCAGCAGTTTTGCCCCCCTTTCATCCACTGAAGCTTTCTTT. Its translation is CASSFAPLSSTEAFF. The V call is TRBV12-3 or TRBV12-4, the J call TRBJ1-1; D remains unclear. Trimming stripped 3 bases from V and 4 bases from J, with 15 bases between. This CDR3 region has 15 residues.

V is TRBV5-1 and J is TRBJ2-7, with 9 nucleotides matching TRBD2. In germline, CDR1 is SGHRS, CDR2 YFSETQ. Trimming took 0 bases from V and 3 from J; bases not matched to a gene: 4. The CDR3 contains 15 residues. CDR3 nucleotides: TGCGCCAGCAGCTTGGTCCCGACTAGCGGCTACGAGCAGTACTTC. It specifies CASSLVPTSGYEQYF.

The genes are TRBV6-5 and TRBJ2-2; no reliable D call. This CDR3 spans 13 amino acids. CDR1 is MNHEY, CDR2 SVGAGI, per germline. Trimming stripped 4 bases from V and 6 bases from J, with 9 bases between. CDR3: CASSLMEAGELFF. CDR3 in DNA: TGTGCCAGCAGTTTAATGGAAGCCGGGGAGCTGTTTTTT.

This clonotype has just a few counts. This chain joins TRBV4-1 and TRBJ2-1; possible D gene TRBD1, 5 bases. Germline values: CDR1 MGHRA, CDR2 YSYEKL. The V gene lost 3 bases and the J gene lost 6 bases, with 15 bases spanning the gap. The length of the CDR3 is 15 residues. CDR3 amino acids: CASSQGPKWPNEQFF. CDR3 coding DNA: TGCGCCAGCAGCCAGGGGCCCAAATGGCCCAATGAGCAGTTCTTC.

CDR3 loop: CSVLARNTGELFF. In DNA, the CDR3 is TGCAGCGTTTTGGCTAGGAACACCGGGGAGCTGTTTTTT. This chain joins TRBV29-1 and TRBJ2-2, with no clear D. This CDR3 has 13 residues. V lost 5 bases, J lost 1 base, and 8 bases lay in between. Germline V gene lookup returns CDR1 SQVTM and CDR2 ANQGSEA.

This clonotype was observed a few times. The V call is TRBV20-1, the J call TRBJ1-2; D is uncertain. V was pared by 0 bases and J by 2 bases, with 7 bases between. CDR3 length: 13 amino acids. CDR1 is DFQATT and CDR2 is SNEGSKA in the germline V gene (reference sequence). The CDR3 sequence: CSARDAANYGYTF. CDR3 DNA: TGCAGTGCTAGAGATGCAGCCAACTATGGCTACACCTTC.

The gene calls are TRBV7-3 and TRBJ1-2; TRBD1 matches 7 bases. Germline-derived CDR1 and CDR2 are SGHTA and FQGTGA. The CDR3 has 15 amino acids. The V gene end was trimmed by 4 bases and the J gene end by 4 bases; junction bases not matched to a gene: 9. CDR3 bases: TGTGCCAGCAGCTCCGACCGGACAGGCCGCTATGGCTACACCTTC. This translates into CASSSDRTGRYGYTF.

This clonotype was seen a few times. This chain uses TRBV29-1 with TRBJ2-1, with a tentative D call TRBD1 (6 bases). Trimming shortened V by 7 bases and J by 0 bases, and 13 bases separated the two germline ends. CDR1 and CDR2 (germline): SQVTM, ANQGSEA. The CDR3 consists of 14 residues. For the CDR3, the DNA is TGCAGCGGGAAGACAGGTGCCTCCTACAATGAGCAGTTCTTC. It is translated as CSGKTGASYNEQFF.

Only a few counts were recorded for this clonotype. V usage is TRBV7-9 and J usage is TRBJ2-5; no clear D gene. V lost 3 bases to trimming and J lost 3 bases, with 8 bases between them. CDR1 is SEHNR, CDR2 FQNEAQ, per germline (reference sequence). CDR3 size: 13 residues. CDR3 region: CASSFSPKETQYF. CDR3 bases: TGTGCCAGCAGCTTCAGTCCGAAAGAGACCCAGTACTTC.

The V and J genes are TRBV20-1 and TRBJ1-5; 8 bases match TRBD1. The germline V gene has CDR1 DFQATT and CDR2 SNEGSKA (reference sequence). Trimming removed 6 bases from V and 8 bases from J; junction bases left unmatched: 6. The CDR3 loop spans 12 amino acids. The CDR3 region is CSAQRTGKPQHF. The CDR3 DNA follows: TGCAGTGCCCAACGGACAGGGAAGCCCCAGCATTTT.